These 24 T cell receptor beta chains were sequenced from one sample in a study of blood T cells in healthy people across ages. Alongside a J-beta primer mix, a sample-barcoded 5' primer served in a second PCR lasting about 7 to 11 cycles. TCRdb reprocessed the 5' RACE reads via MiXCR and lists one record per CDR3 protein. The profile covers under 1 million distinct CDR3 sequences, with approximately 48% appearing a single time and 15% to 25% taken by the ten largest. The sequenced sample was blood. The receptor set was obtained from a man between 60 and 75 years old in good health.

This clonotype was counted only a few times. This chain's CDR3 is CATSDFPYLRQGMNTEAFF. Written as DNA, the CDR3 is TGTGCCACCAGTGATTTCCCCTACCTTCGACAGGGAATGAACACTGAAGCTTTCTTT. The chain carries TRBV24-1 and TRBJ1-1; 7 bases are a match to TRBD1. The CDR3 has 19 amino acids. With 1 base clipped from V and 0 bases from J, the junction kept 13 bases outside the gene matches. CDR1 is KGHDR and CDR2 is SFDVKD in the germline V gene.

The chain has TRBV29-1 and TRBJ2-1, with no clear D. Germline loops: CDR1 SQVTM, CDR2 ANQGSEA. Trimming took off 8 bases at V and 0 bases at J, with 8 bases between the two ends. This CDR3 spans 12 amino acids. The DNA for the CDR3 is TGCAGCCTGGGAAACTCCTACAATGAGCAGTTCTTC. Protein sequence: CSLGNSYNEQFF.

The chain joins TRBV9 to TRBJ2-5, with D possibly called TRBD1 or TRBD2 (5 bases each). This CDR3 has 15 residues. The V gene lost 3 bases and the J gene lost 4 bases, with 16 bases spanning the gap. Germline V gives CDR1 SGDLS, CDR2 YYNGEE. CDR3 nucleotides: TGTGCCAGCAGCGAGGGACCGTTGGGCGGAGAGACCCAGTACTTC. Translated, it gives CASSEGPLGGETQYF.

The chain uses TRBV7-2 and TRBJ2-7; 7 positions match TRBD2. The CDR3 runs 15 residues. The germline CDR1 and CDR2 sequences are SGHTA and FQGNSA. J was trimmed by 4 bases and V by 2 bases; bases with no gene match: 8. In DNA, the CDR3 is TGTGCCAGCAGCTTATCGCCGGGACTACAATACGAGCAGTACTTC. It yields the protein CASSLSPGLQYEQYF. Combining the CDR3 with reference TRBV7-2 and TRBJ2-7 gives the whole variable domain GAGVSQSPSNKVTEKGKDVELRCDPISGHTALYWYRQSLGQGLEFLIYFQGNSAPDKSGLPSDRFSAERTGGSVSTLTIQRTQQEDSAVYLCASSLSPGLQYEQYFGPGTRLTVT.

A few counts support this clonotype. The chain couples TRBV5-6 to TRBJ1-2, with D possibly being TRBD1 (5 bases). Germline loops: CDR1 SGHDT, CDR2 YYEEEE. V dropped 4 bases and J dropped 6 bases, with 16 bases sitting between them. CDR3 length equals 14 residues. The CDR3 nucleotides read TGTGCCAGCAGCCTGGGACGCCTGAGCGATGGCTACACCTTC. Translated, it gives CASSLGRLSDGYTF.

Only a few counts were recorded for this clonotype. This chain links TRBV4-1 with TRBJ1-5; no reliable D call. Germline V gene lookup returns CDR1 MGHRA and CDR2 YSYEKL. V was clipped by 0 bases and J by 3 bases, with 15 bases between them. This CDR3 has 17 amino acids. This CDR3 is CASSQEILGRVNQPQHF. The CDR3 nucleotides are TGCGCCAGCAGCCAAGAGATTTTAGGGCGGGTCAATCAGCCCCAGCATTTT.

The rearrangement joins TRBV7-2 to TRBJ2-1; 7 bases agree with TRBD2. Germline-derived CDR1 and CDR2 are SGHTA and FQGNSA. There are 18 residues in the CDR3. Unmatched junction bases numbered 12, after V lost 0 bases and J lost 4 bases. The CDR3 protein is CASSLAFIGGGEYNEQFF. The CDR3 DNA reads as TGTGCCAGCAGCTTAGCTTTTATCGGGGGAGGGGAATACAATGAGCAGTTCTTC. The variable domain in full, with the rest retrieved from reference TRBV7-2 and TRBJ2-1, is GAGVSQSPSNKVTEKGKDVELRCDPISGHTALYWYRQSLGQGLEFLIYFQGNSAPDKSGLPSDRFSAERTGGSVSTLTIQRTQQEDSAVYLCASSLAFIGGGEYNEQFFGPGTRLTVL.

This chain connects TRBV3-1 to TRBJ2-2, with TRBD2 matching over 11 bases. V lost 1 base to trimming and J lost 0 bases; unmatched junction nucleotides: 7. This CDR3 spans 19 amino acids. Germline CDR1 and CDR2: LGHDT and YNNKEL (reference sequence). CDR3 in DNA: TGTGCCAGCAGCCAAGTTGCACTAGCGGGGGTTTCGAACACCGGGGAGCTGTTTTTT. It codes for CASSQVALAGVSNTGELFF.

The chain has TRBV7-9 and TRBJ2-7; 8 nucleotides agree with TRBD1. The length of the CDR3 is 15 residues. Germline CDR1 reads SEHNR; CDR2 reads FQNEAQ (reference sequence). J lost 4 bases, V lost 5 bases, and 10 bases had no gene match. CDR3 in amino acids: CASSTGQGGLYEQYF. Written as DNA, the CDR3 is TGTGCCAGCAGCACCGGACAGGGTGGGTTATACGAGCAGTACTTC.

The chain has TRBV6-1 and TRBJ2-7; D is perhaps TRBD1 (5 bases). V gave up 3 bases and J gave up 0 bases, with 12 bases separating them. This CDR3 has 15 residues. The germline V gene has CDR1 MNHNS and CDR2 SASEGT. CDR3 bases: TGTGCCAGCAGTGATCCGACAGCGAGCTCCTACGAGCAGTACTTC. Translated, it gives CASSDPTASSYEQYF.

In DNA form, the CDR3 reads TGTGCCAGCAGCCAAGGTCAGGGGGCCGTAAAACTGTTTTTT. Encoded protein: CASSQGQGAVKLFF. The chain has TRBV14 and TRBJ1-4; 8 bases are shared with TRBD1. The CDR3 is 14 amino acids. The germline V gene has CDR1 SGHDN and CDR2 FVKESK. V gave up 1 base and J gave up 10 bases; unmatched junction bases: 5. The full variable domain, rest sourced from reference TRBV14 and TRBJ1-4, is EAGVTQFPSHSVIEKGQTVTLRCDPISGHDNLYWYRRVMGKEIKFLLHFVKESKQDESGMPNNRFLAERTGGTYSTLKVQPAELEDSGVYFCASSQGQGAVKLFFGSGTQLSVL.

This clonotype appeared a few times. This chain joins TRBV4-3 and TRBJ2-7, with D uncertain. The CDR3 totals 15 residues. CDR1 LGHNA and CDR2 YSLEER come from the germline V gene. The ends were cut back, 0 bases at V and 3 bases at J, with 12 bases in the middle. DNA for the CDR3: TGCGCCAGCAGCCAAGATCGGGTAGGAGACTACGAGCAGTACTTC. Protein: CASSQDRVGDYEQYF.

This clonotype was seen a handful of times. V usage is TRBV6-5 and J usage is TRBJ2-6; TRBD2 might be the D (6 bases). Trimming took off 4 bases at V and 7 bases at J, with 17 bases between the two ends. The CDR3 length is 16 residues. Germline CDR1 MNHEY, CDR2 SVGAGI. The CDR3 coding sequence is TGTGCCAGCAGTTCCCGCCGGGGGATGGGCGCCAACGTCCTGACTTTC. It yields the protein CASSSRRGMGANVLTF.

The rearrangement links TRBV6-5 to TRBJ1-5; D is perhaps TRBD1 (5 bases). The ends were cut back, 3 bases at V and 6 bases at J, with 9 bases in the middle. The CDR3 covers 13 residues. Per germline, CDR1 MNHEY and CDR2 SVGAGI. The CDR3 reads CASSYSRAQPQHF. CDR3 coding DNA: TGTGCCAGCAGTTATTCCAGGGCTCAGCCCCAGCATTTT.

The V gene is TRBV14, the J gene TRBJ1-2; 8 bases match TRBD1. This CDR3 spans 13 amino acids. CDR1 SGHDN and CDR2 FVKESK come from the germline V gene. J was trimmed by 5 bases and V by 5 bases; bases with no gene match: 4. In DNA, the CDR3 is TGTGCCAGCAGCGACAGGGGTTCTTATGGCTACACCTTC. This codes for CASSDRGSYGYTF.

This clonotype came up a few times. The gene calls are TRBV5-1 and TRBJ2-1; D is possibly TRBD2 (5 bases). The CDR3 runs 15 residues. The V end was cut by 9 bases, the J end by 0 bases, with 16 bases between. Germline loops: CDR1 SGHRS, CDR2 YFSETQ. CDR3 region: CATRVEASSYNEQFF. CDR3 sequence (DNA): TGCGCCACCCGCGTGGAGGCGAGCTCCTACAATGAGCAGTTCTTC.

The CDR3 region is CASSLHPGYGYTF. CDR3 sequence (DNA): TGTGCCAGCAGTTTGCATCCAGGCTATGGCTACACCTTC. V usage is TRBV12-3 or TRBV12-4 and J usage is TRBJ1-2; D gene uncertain. V lost 3 bases and J lost 4, with 9 bases in between. The CDR3 is 13 amino acids.

This rearrangement joins TRBV20-1 to TRBJ1-5; D may be TRBD1 (6 bases). The V gene's germline CDR1 is DFQATT and CDR2 SNEGSKA (reference sequence). The CDR3 is 14 amino acids. V lost 2 bases and J lost 4, with 12 bases in between. Here the CDR3 reads CSARSSTGNQPQHF. The CDR3 coding sequence is TGCAGTGCTAGATCCAGCACAGGGAATCAGCCCCAGCATTTT.

The V gene is TRBV5-1, the J gene TRBJ1-5; maybe TRBD1 (5 bases). The germline V gene has CDR1 SGHRS and CDR2 YFSETQ. The CDR3 loop spans 16 amino acids. Between the trimmed V and J ends, which lost 5 bases and 1 base, there was a span of 16 bases. The CDR3 coding sequence is TGCGCCAGCAGTATACCAGGGCTGACGAGCAATCAGCCCCAGCATTTT. Its translation is CASSIPGLTSNQPQHF.

The table lists this clonotype with a few counts. The chain is built from TRBV28 and TRBJ2-3, with D perhaps TRBD2 (6 bases). CDR3 size: 13 residues. The V gene lost 7 bases and the J gene lost 2 bases, with 10 bases spanning the gap. Germline CDR1 is MDHEN and CDR2 is SYDVKM. The CDR3 DNA is TGTGCCAGCACCGGGGGTTACACAGATACGCAGTATTTT. This translates into CASTGGYTDTQYF.

As for this clonotype: Given a much more abundant clone one base away, this may be a read error. The chain employs TRBV20-1 and TRBJ2-7; TRBD2 matches at 8 bases. Losses at the gene ends were 0 bases for V and 3 bases for J; bases not matched to a gene: 7. Germline CDR1 reads DFQATT; CDR2 reads SNEGSKA (reference sequence). The CDR3 extends over 15 amino acids. For the CDR3, the DNA is TGCAGTGCTAGAGATCTCGGGGGGGTCGTCTACGAGCAGTACTTC. Translating gives CSARDLGGVVYEQYF.

This clonotype was recorded many times. The V call is TRBV5-1, the J call TRBJ2-7; possibly TRBD1 for D (6 bases). This CDR3 spans 14 amino acids. V lost 4 bases to trimming and J lost 4 bases, with 15 bases between them. CDR1 is SGHRS, CDR2 YFSETQ, per germline. The DNA of the CDR3 is TGCGCCAGCAGCCTAGCCGGGACACAGTACGAGCAGTACTTC. Amino acid sequence: CASSLAGTQYEQYF.

Worth noting for this clonotype: The junction differs from germline at one of its ends, possibly a read error. This rearrangement joins TRBV3-1 to TRBJ1-1; TRBD1 might be the D (6 bases). Germline CDR1 and CDR2: LGHDT and YNNKEL (reference sequence). The CDR3 has 12 residues. CDR3 region: CASSTNRAETFF. CDR3 in DNA: TGTGCCAGCAGCACGAACAGGGCTGAAACTTTCTTT.

This clonotype was seen repeatedly, ten times or more. The chain combines TRBV29-1 with TRBJ1-2; D is possibly TRBD1 (6 bases). This CDR3 has 12 amino acids. Between the trimmed V and J ends, which lost 3 bases and 8 bases, there was a span of 13 bases. Germline CDR1 SQVTM, CDR2 ANQGSEA. DNA of the CDR3: TGCAGCGTTGATTGGGGGGCTGGGGGCTACACCTTC. As protein: CSVDWGAGGYTF.